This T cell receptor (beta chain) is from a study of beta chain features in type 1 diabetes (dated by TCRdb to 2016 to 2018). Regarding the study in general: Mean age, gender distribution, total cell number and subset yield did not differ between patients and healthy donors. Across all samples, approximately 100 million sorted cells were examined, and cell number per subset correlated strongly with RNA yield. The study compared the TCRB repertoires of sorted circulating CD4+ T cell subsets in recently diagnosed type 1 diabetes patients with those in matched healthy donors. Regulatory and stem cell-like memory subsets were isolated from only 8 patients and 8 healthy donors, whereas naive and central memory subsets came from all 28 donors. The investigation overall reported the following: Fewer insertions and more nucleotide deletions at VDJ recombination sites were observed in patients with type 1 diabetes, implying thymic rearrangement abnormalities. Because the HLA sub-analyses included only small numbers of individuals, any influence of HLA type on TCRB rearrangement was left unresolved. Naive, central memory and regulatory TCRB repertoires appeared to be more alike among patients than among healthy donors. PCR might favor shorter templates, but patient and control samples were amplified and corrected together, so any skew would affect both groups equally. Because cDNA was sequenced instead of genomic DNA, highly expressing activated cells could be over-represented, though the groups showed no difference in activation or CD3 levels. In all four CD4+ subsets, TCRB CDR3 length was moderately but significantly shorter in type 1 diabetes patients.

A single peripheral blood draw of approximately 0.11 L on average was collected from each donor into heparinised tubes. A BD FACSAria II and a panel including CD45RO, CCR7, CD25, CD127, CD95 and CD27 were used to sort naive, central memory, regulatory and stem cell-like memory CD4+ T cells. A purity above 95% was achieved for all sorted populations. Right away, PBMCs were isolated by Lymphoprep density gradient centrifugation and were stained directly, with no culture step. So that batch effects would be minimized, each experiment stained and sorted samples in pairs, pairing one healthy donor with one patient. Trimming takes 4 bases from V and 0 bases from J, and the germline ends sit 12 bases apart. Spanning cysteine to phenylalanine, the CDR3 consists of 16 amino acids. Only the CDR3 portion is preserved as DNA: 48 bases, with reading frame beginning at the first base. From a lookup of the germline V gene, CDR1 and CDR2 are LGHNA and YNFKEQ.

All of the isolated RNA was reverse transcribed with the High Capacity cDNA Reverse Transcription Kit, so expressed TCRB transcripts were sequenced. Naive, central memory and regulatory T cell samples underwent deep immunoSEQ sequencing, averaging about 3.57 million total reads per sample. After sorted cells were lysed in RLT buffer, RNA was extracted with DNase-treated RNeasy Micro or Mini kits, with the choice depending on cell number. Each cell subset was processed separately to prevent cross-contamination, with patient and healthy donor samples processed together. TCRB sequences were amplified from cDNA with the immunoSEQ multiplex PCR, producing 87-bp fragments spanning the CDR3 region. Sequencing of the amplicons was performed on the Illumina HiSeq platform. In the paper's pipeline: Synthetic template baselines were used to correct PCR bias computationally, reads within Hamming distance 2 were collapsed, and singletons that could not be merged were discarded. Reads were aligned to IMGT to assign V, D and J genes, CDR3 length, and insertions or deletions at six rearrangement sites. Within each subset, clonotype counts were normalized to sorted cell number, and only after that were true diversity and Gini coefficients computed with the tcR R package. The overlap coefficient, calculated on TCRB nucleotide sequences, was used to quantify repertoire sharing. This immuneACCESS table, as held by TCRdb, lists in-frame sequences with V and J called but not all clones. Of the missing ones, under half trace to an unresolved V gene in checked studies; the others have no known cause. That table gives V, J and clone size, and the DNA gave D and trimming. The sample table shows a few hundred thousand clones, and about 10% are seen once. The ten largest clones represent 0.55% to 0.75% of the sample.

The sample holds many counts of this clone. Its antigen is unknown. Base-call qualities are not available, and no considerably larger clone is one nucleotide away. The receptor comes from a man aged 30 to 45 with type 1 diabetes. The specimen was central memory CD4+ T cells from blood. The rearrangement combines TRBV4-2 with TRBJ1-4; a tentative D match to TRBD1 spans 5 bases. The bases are TGTGCCAGCAGCCTCGCGGGGCGAGCAACTAATGAAAAACTGTTTTTT. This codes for CASSLAGRATNEKLFF.